The 23 T cell receptor beta chains given below trace back to one sample, sequenced in a study of prognosis after radiotherapy for stage I lung cancer. Genomic DNA was the source, and TCR beta CDR3 was amplified from it by two-round multiplex PCR. For every TRBV and TRBJ gene, a specific primer was used in first-round PCR. TCRdb called the multiplex PCR reads again in MiXCR, with one record for every CDR3 protein. The table lists 45,000 to 70,000 distinct CDR3 sequences, roughly 29% of them singletons, with more than 6.5% in the top ten. Here the sequenced sample was PBMCs, taken before or after stereotactic body radiation therapy (not recorded which). The receptors were gathered from a donor aged 50 or older with non-small cell lung cancer.

This clonotype was counted at least ten times. CDR3 loop: CASSLASGARGNTIYF. The CDR3 DNA reads as TGTGCCAGCAGTTTAGCGTCAGGGGCGCGGGGAAACACCATATATTTT. This chain connects TRBV12-3 or TRBV12-4 to TRBJ1-3; tentative D call: TRBD1 (6 bases). This CDR3 has 16 residues. V lost 0 bases to trimming and J lost 4 bases, with 13 bases between them.

This clonotype has at least ten counts. This chain links TRBV28 with TRBJ1-2, with a weak D call TRBD1 (6 bases). Trimming removed 3 bases from V and 5 bases from J, with 13 bases in between. CDR1 is MDHEN and CDR2 is SYDVKM in the germline V gene. CDR3 length: 14 residues. This chain's CDR3 is CASSFVNRDYGYTF. DNA of the CDR3: TGTGCCAGCAGTTTCGTTAACAGGGATTATGGCTACACCTTC.

In its sample, this clonotype ranks as medium-sized. CDR3 sequence: CASRPGARAEQFF. CDR3 coding DNA: TGTGCCAGCAGGCCAGGGGCGCGCGCTGAGCAGTTCTTC. This chain joins TRBV6-1 and TRBJ2-1, with a possible D match to TRBD1 (6 bases). Trimming cost V 6 bases and J 9 bases, with 15 bases left between them. Per the germline V gene, CDR1 is MNHNS and CDR2 is SASEGT. This CDR3 contains 13 residues.

Concerning this clonotype: With only one base between it and a far larger clone, this is likely a read error. This chain connects TRBV6-1 to TRBJ2-7; D unclear. CDR1 MNHNS and CDR2 SASEGT come from the germline V gene. The CDR3 covers 11 residues. Trimming took off 6 bases at V and 2 bases at J, with 5 bases between the two ends. CDR3 protein: CASRSTYEQYF. Here the CDR3 DNA reads TGTGCCAGCAGATCGACCTACGAGCAGTACTTC.

The gene calls are TRBV13 and TRBJ1-1; D remains unclear. This CDR3 is 13 amino acids long. V lost 3 bases and J lost 4, with 9 bases in between. Germline V lookup: CDR1 PRHDT, CDR2 FYEKMQ (reference sequence). This CDR3 is CASSFIRGTEAFF. As DNA, the CDR3 is TGTGCCAGCAGCTTTATCCGGGGCACTGAAGCTTTCTTT.

Notes on this clonotype: The CDR3 does not end in the conserved phenylalanine or tryptophan, so this is likely a read error. This sequence joins TRBV7-2 and TRBJ1-6; D remains ambiguous. V shed 6 bases and J shed 10 bases, with 16 bases lying between them. This CDR3 spans 14 amino acids. Germline CDR1 and CDR2: SGHTA and FQGNSA. The CDR3 bases are TGTGCCAGCAGACCGGCGGGGTTCGGCTCACCCCTCCACATT. It codes for CASRPAGFGSPLHI.

On this clonotype itself: One base separates it from a far larger clone, so it is likely a read error. The V gene is TRBV6-2 or TRBV6-3, the J gene TRBJ2-5; D is perhaps TRBD1 (6 bases). The CDR3 is 14 amino acids. The germline V gene encodes CDR1 MNHEY and CDR2 SVGEGT. CDR3: CAISPRQAQETQYF. The CDR3 DNA sequence: TGTGCCATCAGTCCTCGACAGGCCCAAGAGACCCAGTACTTC.

The sample holds many counts of this clonotype. The chain has TRBV9 and TRBJ1-1; 7 nucleotides align to TRBD1. Germline values: CDR1 SGDLS, CDR2 YYNGEE. Losses at the gene ends were 0 bases for V and 7 bases for J; bases not matched to a gene: 6. This CDR3 is 14 amino acids long. The CDR3 region has the DNA TGTGCCAGCAGCGTAGGCCCCCCAGGGGGTGAAGCTTTCTTT. This codes for CASSVGPPGGEAFF.

This clonotype was detected a few times. A far larger clone differs by one base, so this is likely a read error. The J gene is TRBJ1-2, the V gene TRBV6-2 or TRBV6-3, with no clear D. From germline, CDR1 is MNHEY and CDR2 SVGEGT. CDR3 length equals 11 residues. In nucleotides, the CDR3 is TGTGCCAGTTACGTCGGGGATGGCTACGCCTTC. Its translation: CASYVGDGYAF.

A word on this clonotype: The junction and the germline gene differ at one end; a read error may be behind it. The rearrangement joins TRBV19 to TRBJ2-2; 11 positions match TRBD2. The CDR3 totals 15 residues. Per the germline V gene, CDR1 is LNHDA and CDR2 is SQIVND (reference sequence). The CDR3: CASSLGLAATWDLFF. For the CDR3, the DNA is TGTGCCAGTAGCCTGGGACTAGCGGCCACCTGGGATCTGTTTTTT.

Comment on this clonotype: Since a far larger clone is one base different, this is likely a read error. The chain links TRBV6-2 or TRBV6-3 to TRBJ1-1; D perhaps matches TRBD1 (5 bases). This CDR3 comprises 14 residues. From germline, CDR1 is MNHEY and CDR2 SVGEGT. Here the CDR3 DNA reads TGTGCCAGCAGTGGACTGGGGGAGAACACTGAAGCTTTATTT. Its protein is CASSGLGENTEALF.

Notes on this clonotype: Its ends do not fully match the called genes, so a read error is possible. The chain combines TRBV12-3 or TRBV12-4 with TRBJ1-3; no clear D. CDR3 length: 14 amino acids. This chain's CDR3 is CACSPAGRGNTIYF. Written as DNA, the CDR3 is TGTGCCTGCAGCCCCGCCGGGCGGGGAAACACCATATATTTT.

The chain carries TRBV29-1 and TRBJ1-1, with TRBD1 as a possible D gene (5 bases). Germline CDR1 SQVTM, CDR2 ANQGSEA. V shed 7 bases and J shed 8 bases, with 20 bases lying between them. This CDR3 is built from 13 residues. The CDR3 protein is CSAVDSPGPEAFF. The CDR3 coding sequence is TGCAGCGCAGTTGACAGTCCGGGGCCCGAAGCTTTCTTT.

This clonotype was counted ten times or more. The CDR3 spells CASSHRTSGGGEQFF. In DNA, the CDR3 is TGTGCCAGCAGCCACCGGACTAGCGGAGGGGGTGAGCAGTTCTTC. V gene TRBV7-8 combines with J gene TRBJ2-1; 10 nucleotides match TRBD2. The CDR3 totals 15 residues. V shed 5 bases and J 9 bases; nucleotides not matched to a gene: 10. In germline, CDR1 is SGHVS, CDR2 FQNEAQ.

A remark on this clonotype: This may stem from a read error, because a much larger clone lies one nucleotide away. This chain links TRBV2 with TRBJ2-5; D is unresolved. This CDR3 region has 15 residues. Germline CDR1 reads SNHLY; CDR2 reads FYNNEI. Trimming removed 7 bases from V and 5 bases from J, with 20 bases in between. The CDR3 DNA follows: TGTGCCAGCACCCCCCGGAGTACGTTGGGGGAGACCCAGTACTTC. This codes for CASTPRSTLGETQYF.

Comments on this clonotype: This clone may be a read error of a much larger clone one base away. The chain is built from TRBV20-1 and TRBJ2-7; TRBD2 matches at 10 bases. The CDR3 loop spans 13 amino acids. Germline values: CDR1 DFQATT, CDR2 SNEGSKA (reference sequence). J lost 6 bases, V lost 5 bases, and 7 bases had no gene match. This CDR3 reads CSAVLAGWSEQYF. CDR3 bases: TGCAGTGCTGTACTAGCGGGGTGGAGCGAGCAGTACTTC.

Points on this clonotype: A much larger clone differs from this one at a single base, so this may be a read error. V and J are TRBV5-1 and TRBJ2-5; D is possibly TRBD2 (6 bases). CDR3 length: 16 amino acids. Germline V lookup: CDR1 SGHRS, CDR2 YFSETQ. Trimming took 0 bases from V and 6 from J, leaving 18 bases between them. CDR3 DNA: TGCGCCAGCAGCTTGGAGGGGAATCACGGCGGGAAGACCCAGTACTTC. Protein sequence: CASSLEGNHGGKTQYF.

V and J are TRBV20-1 and TRBJ2-3; 9 bases agree with TRBD2. Germline trimming cut 7 bases from V and 5 bases from J; bases unmatched to any gene: 7. CDR1 and CDR2 (germline): DFQATT, SNEGSKA (reference sequence). The CDR3 has 13 amino acids. The DNA of the CDR3 is TGCAGTGTCTATTCGCGGGGGGGAGATACGCAGTATTTT. This gives the protein CSVYSRGGDTQYF.

This clonotype was observed at least ten times. The chain joins TRBV5-1 to TRBJ2-1, with TRBD2 as a possible D gene (5 bases). This CDR3 is built from 15 residues. In germline, CDR1 is SGHRS, CDR2 YFSETQ. Trimming removed 0 bases from V and 1 base from J, with 8 bases in between. This CDR3 is CASSLGGRSYNEQFF. CDR3 sequence (DNA): TGCGCCAGCAGCTTGGGTGGGAGATCCTACAATGAGCAGTTCTTC.

This clonotype was detected many times. The J gene is TRBJ2-3, the V gene TRBV6-1, with 10 bases aligning to TRBD2. The V gene's germline CDR1 is MNHNS and CDR2 SASEGT. There are 17 residues in the CDR3. Trimming at V came to 2 bases and at J to 4 bases, leaving 9 bases not matched to a gene. The CDR3 sequence: CASSERASGGFADTQYF. In DNA form, the CDR3 reads TGTGCCAGCAGTGAACGGGCTAGCGGGGGCTTCGCAGATACGCAGTATTTT.

On this clonotype: This may arise from a read error, as a much more abundant clone is one base away. The chain employs TRBV6-2 or TRBV6-3 and TRBJ1-1; tentatively, D is TRBD1 (5 bases). CDR1 is MNHEY and CDR2 is SVGEGT in the germline V gene. V dropped 4 bases and J dropped 4 bases, with 10 bases sitting between them. This CDR3 is built from 13 residues. This CDR3 is CASSCEGFTEAFF. CDR3 nucleotides: TGTGCCAGCAGTTGCGAGGGGTTCACTGAAGCTTTCTTT.

Ten or more counts support this clonotype. The chain couples TRBV6-2 or TRBV6-3 to TRBJ1-1, with D hard to call. The CDR3 totals 13 residues. Trimming pared 7 bases from V and 5 bases from J, leaving 14 bases between. The germline V gene encodes CDR1 MNHEY and CDR2 SVGEGT. The CDR3 is CASIPGPTTEAFF. The CDR3, as DNA: TGTGCCAGCATCCCTGGACCAACGACTGAAGCTTTCTTT.

A note on this clonotype: It may be a read error: a sequence one base away is much more abundant. The chain employs TRBV20-1 and TRBJ2-7; 12 bases match TRBD2. This CDR3 region has 14 residues. Per the germline V gene, CDR1 is DFQATT and CDR2 is SNEGSKA (reference sequence). The DNA for the CDR3 is TGCAGTGCTTGGGCTAGCGGGGGGGCCCACGATCAGTACTTC. It yields the protein CSAWASGGAHDQYF.